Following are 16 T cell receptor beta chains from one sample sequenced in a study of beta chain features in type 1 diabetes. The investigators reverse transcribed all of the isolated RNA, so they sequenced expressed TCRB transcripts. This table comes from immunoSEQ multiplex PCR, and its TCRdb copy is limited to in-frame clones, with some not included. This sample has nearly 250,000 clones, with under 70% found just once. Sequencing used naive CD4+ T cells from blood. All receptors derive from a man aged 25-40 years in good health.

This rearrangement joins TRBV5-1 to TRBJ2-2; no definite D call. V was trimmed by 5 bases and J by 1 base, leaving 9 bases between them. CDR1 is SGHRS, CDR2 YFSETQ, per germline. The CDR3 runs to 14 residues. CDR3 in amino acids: CASSIQRNTGELFF. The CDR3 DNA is TGCGCCAGCAGTATTCAGAGGAACACCGGGGAGCTGTTTTTT.

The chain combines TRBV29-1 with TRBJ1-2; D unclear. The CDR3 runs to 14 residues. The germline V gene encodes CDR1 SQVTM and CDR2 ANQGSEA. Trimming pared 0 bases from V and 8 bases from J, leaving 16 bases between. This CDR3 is CSVEDMSQTDGYTF. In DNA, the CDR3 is TGCAGCGTTGAAGATATGTCCCAGACGGACGGCTACACCTTC.

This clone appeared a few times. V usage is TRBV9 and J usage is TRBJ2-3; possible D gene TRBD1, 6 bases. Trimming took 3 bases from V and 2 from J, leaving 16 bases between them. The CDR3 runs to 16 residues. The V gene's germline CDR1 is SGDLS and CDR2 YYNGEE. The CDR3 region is CASSARTVGHTDTQYF. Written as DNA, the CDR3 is TGTGCCAGCAGCGCGCGGACAGTCGGGCACACAGATACGCAGTATTTT.

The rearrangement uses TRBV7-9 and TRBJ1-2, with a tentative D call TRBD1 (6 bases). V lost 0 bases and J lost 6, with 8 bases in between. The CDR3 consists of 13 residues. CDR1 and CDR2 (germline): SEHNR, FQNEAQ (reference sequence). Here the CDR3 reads CASSLAQGDGYTF. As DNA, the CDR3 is TGTGCCAGCAGCTTAGCACAGGGCGATGGCTACACCTTC.

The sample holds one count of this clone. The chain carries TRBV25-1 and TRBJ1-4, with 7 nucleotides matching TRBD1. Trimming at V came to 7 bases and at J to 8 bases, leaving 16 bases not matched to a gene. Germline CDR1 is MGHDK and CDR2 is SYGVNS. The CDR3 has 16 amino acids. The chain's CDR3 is CASTNGRGYGPEKLFF. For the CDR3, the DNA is TGTGCCAGCACAAATGGCAGGGGGTACGGCCCGGAAAAACTGTTTTTT.

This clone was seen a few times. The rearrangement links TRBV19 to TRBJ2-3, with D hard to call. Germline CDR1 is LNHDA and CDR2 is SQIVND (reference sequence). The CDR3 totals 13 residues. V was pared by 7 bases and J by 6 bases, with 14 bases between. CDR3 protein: CASTLGVEDTQYF. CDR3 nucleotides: TGTGCCAGTACCCTGGGCGTCGAGGATACGCAGTATTTT. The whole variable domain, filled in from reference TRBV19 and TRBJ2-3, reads DGGITQSPKYLFRKEGQNVTLSCEQNLNHDAMYWYRQDPGQGLRLIYYSQIVNDFQKGDIAEGYSVSREKKESFPLTVTSAQKNPTAFYLCASTLGVEDTQYFGPGTRLTVL.

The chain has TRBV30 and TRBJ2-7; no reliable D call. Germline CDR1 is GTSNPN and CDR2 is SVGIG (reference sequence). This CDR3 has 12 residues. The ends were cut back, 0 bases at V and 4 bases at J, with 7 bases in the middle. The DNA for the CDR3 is TGTGCCTGGAGTGTTAGACTTTACGAGCAGTACTTC. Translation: CAWSVRLYEQYF.

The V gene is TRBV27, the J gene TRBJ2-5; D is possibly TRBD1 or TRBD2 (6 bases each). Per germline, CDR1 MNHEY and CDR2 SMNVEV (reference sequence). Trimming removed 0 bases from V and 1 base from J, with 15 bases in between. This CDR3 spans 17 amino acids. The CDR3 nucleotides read TGTGCCAGCAGTTTATCCGACAGGTGGAGGGTCCAAGAGACCCAGTACTTC. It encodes CASSLSDRWRVQETQYF.

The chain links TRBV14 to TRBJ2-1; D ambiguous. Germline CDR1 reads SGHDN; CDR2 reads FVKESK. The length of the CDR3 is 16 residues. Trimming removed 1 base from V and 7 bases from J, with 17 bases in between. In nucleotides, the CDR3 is TGTGCCAGCAGCCAAGCCCGGACCACCACTGGGAATGAGCAGTTCTTC. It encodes CASSQARTTTGNEQFF.

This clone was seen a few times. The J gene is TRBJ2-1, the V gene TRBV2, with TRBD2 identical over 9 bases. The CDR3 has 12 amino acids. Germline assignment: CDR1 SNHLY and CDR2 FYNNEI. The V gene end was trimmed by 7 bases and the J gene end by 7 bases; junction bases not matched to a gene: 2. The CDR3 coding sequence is TGTGCCAGCAATAGCGGGGGTAATGAGCAGTTCTTC. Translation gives CASNSGGNEQFF. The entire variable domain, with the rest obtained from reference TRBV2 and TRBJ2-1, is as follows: EPEVTQTPSHQVTQMGQEVILRCVPISNHLYFYWYRQILGQKVEFLVSFYNNEISEKSEIFDDQFSVERPDGSNFTLKIRSTKLEDSAMYFCASNSGGNEQFFGPGTRLTVL.

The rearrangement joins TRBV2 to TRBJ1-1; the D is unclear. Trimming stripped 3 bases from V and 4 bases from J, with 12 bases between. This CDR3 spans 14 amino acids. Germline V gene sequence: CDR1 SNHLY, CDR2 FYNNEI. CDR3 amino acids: CASSEQSRSTEAFF. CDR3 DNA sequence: TGTGCCAGCAGTGAGCAGTCACGGAGCACTGAAGCTTTCTTT. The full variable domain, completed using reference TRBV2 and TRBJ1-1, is EPEVTQTPSHQVTQMGQEVILRCVPISNHLYFYWYRQILGQKVEFLVSFYNNEISEKSEIFDDQFSVERPDGSNFTLKIRSTKLEDSAMYFCASSEQSRSTEAFFGQGTRLTVV.

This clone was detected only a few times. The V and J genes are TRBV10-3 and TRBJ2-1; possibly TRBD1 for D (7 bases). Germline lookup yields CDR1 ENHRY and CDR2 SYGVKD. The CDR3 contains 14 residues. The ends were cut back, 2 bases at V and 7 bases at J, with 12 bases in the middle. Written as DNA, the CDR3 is TGTGCCATCAGTGAGCGACAGGGAGGTAATGAGCAGTTCTTC. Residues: CAISERQGGNEQFF.

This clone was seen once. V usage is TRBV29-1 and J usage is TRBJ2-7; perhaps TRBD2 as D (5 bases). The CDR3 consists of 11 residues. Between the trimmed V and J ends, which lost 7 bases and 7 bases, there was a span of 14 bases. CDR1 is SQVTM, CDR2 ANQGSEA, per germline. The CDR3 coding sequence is TGCAGCGGGGAGAAGTATGGAGAGCAGTACTTC. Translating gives CSGEKYGEQYF.

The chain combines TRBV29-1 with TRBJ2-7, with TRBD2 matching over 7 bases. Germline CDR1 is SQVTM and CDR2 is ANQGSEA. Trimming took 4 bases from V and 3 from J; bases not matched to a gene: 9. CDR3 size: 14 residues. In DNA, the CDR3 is TGCAGCGTTGTTAAGGGAGCTAGCGGCTACGAGCAGTACTTC. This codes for CSVVKGASGYEQYF.

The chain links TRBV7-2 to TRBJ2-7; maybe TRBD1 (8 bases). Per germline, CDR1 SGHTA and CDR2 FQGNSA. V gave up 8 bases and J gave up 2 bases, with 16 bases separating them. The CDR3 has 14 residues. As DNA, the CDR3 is TGTGCCAGCGTCCCACAGGGGGGGACCTACGAGCAGTACTTC. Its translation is CASVPQGGTYEQYF.

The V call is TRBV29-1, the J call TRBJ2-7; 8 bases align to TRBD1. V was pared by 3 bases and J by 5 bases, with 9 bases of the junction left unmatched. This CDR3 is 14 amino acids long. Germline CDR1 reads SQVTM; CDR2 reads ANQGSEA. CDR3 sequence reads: CSVELGRGPHEQYF. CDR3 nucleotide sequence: TGCAGCGTTGAGCTGGGCAGGGGGCCTCACGAGCAGTACTTC.